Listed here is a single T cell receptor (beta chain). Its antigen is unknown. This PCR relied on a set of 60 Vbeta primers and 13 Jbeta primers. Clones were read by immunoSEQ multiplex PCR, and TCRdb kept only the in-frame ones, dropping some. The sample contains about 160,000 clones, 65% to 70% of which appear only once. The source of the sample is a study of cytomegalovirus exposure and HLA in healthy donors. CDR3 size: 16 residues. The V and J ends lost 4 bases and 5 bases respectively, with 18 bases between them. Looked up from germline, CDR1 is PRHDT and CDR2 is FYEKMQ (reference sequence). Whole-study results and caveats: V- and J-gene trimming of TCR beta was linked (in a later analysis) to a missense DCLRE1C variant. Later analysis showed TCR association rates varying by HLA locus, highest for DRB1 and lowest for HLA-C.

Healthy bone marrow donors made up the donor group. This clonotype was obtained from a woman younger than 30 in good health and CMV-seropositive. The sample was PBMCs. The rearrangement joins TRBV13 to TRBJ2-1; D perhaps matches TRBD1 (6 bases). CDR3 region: CASSSTGNRGDNEQFF. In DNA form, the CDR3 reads TGTGCCAGCAGCTCGACAGGTAATCGGGGAGACAATGAGCAGTTCTTC.